This T cell receptor (beta chain) was recorded in a study of Ad26.COV2.S vaccination and SARS-CoV-2 variants. V was pared by 4 bases and J by 9 bases, with 13 bases between. Germline lookup yields CDR1 MGHRA and CDR2 YSYEKL. The CDR3 spans 14 residues. Here immunoSEQ multiplex PCR was the method, and the copy in TCRdb shows in-frame clones only, minus some. The sample yields hundreds of thousands of clones, roughly 90% seen once. Treatment given: some 19 received Ad26.COV2.S at low or high dose, single or two shots; about five received placebo; per-sample allocation not given. Sampling happened 63 days after the first vaccine or placebo injection. This clone has just a few counts.

The rearrangement joins TRBV4-1 to TRBJ1-6, with no clear D. The input for sequencing was peripheral blood, taken in a trial of Ad26.COV2.S vaccine versus placebo. This sequence originates from a person aged 18-65 years who received the Ad26.COV2.S COVID-19 vaccine or a placebo. CDR3 DNA sequence: TGCGCCAGCAGCCCAGACTCCTTTCCTTCACCCCTCCACTTT. It specifies CASSPDSFPSPLHF.